This paragraph covers one T cell receptor (beta chain) sequence. Its matching antigen is unknown. The V gene end was trimmed by 3 bases and the J gene end by 11 bases; junction bases not matched to a gene: 8. Germline CDR1 is SGHDT and CDR2 is YYEEEE. The CDR3 has 13 amino acids. Only in-frame clones appear in the TCRdb table, and some are missing; sequencing was by immunoSEQ multiplex PCR. The sample yields 25,000 to 35,000 clones, over 75% seen once. This entry belongs to a study of T cells in localized non-small cell lung cancer. Study-level results: It was uninvolved adjacent lung that showed the highest T cell clonality, exceeding tumor. Sequencing was restricted to one tumor region; therefore, heterogeneity remains possible. Of the top 100 tumor clones, median about 53 were in adjacent lung, 25 to 35 among its top 100.

This rearrangement joins TRBV5-6 to TRBJ2-5; 9 nucleotides align to TRBD1. The sample was peripheral blood, taken before any cancer treatment. The receptor's source is a male donor aged 60 or over with stage III squamous cell lung carcinoma. CDR3 nucleotides: TGTGCCAGCAGCTCCGGGACAGGGTTCGTGCAGTACTTC. Amino acid sequence: CASSSGTGFVQYF. The variable domain in full, with the rest retrieved from reference TRBV5-6 and TRBJ2-5, is DAGVTQSPTHLIKTRGQQVTLRCSPKSGHDTVSWYQQALGQGPQFIFQYYEEEERQRGNFPDRFSGHQFPNYSSELNVNALLLGDSALYLCASSSGTGFVQYFGPGTRLLVL.